These 3 T cell receptor beta chains were all obtained from the same sample, sequenced in a study of cytomegalovirus exposure and HLA in healthy donors. The PCR was carried out with 60 Vbeta primers and 13 Jbeta primers. Profiling relied on immunoSEQ multiplex PCR, and the TCRdb table lists in-frame clones only, not all of them. This table has 110,000 or so clones, 65% to 85% appearing once. Sequenced: PBMCs. These receptors came from a woman aged 25 to 45 in good health and CMV-seropositive.

The CDR3 loop reads CASRTSIGTGLYGYTF. The CDR3 coding sequence is TGTGCCAGCCGAACTTCCATCGGGACAGGTCTCTATGGCTACACCTTC. The genes are TRBV2 and TRBJ1-2, with 8 bases fitting TRBD1. Germline CDR1 is SNHLY and CDR2 is FYNNEI. With 8 bases clipped from V and 4 bases from J, the junction kept 15 bases outside the gene matches. The CDR3 loop spans 16 amino acids.

The chain couples TRBV6-5 to TRBJ1-3; tentative D call: TRBD1 (6 bases). Trimming shortened V by 5 bases and J by 2 bases, and 10 bases separated the two germline ends. The CDR3 extends over 14 amino acids. Per germline, CDR1 MNHEY and CDR2 SVGAGI. The CDR3 DNA reads TGTGCCAGCAGTGAGGGGGTAGCTGGAAACACCATATATTTT. It encodes CASSEGVAGNTIYF.

The rearrangement links TRBV5-6 to TRBJ2-3; TRBD2 agrees at 8 bases. Germline V gives CDR1 SGHDT, CDR2 YYEEEE. With 3 bases clipped from V and 4 bases from J, the junction kept 13 bases outside the gene matches. This CDR3 region has 17 residues. As DNA, the CDR3 is TGTGCCAGCAGCTACATGCTGGGTAGCGGGGCTTCAGATACGCAGTATTTT. This codes for CASSYMLGSGASDTQYF.